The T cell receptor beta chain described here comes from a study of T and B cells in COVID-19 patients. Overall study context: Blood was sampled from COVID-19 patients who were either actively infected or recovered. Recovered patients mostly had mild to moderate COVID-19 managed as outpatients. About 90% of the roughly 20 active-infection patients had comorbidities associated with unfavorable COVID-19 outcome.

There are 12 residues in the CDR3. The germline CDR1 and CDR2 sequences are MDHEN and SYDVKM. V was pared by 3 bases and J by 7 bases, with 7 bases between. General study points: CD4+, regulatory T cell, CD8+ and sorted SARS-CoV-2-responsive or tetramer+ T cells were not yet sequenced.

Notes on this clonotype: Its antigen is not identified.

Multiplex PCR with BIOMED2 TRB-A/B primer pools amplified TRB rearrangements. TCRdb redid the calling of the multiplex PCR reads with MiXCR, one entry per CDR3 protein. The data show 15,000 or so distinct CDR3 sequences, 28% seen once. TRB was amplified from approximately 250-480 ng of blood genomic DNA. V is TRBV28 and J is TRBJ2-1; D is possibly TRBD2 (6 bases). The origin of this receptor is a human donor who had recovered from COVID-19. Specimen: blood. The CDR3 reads CASSLAGNEQFF. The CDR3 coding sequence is TGTGCCAGCAGTTTGGCGGGAAATGAGCAGTTCTTC.